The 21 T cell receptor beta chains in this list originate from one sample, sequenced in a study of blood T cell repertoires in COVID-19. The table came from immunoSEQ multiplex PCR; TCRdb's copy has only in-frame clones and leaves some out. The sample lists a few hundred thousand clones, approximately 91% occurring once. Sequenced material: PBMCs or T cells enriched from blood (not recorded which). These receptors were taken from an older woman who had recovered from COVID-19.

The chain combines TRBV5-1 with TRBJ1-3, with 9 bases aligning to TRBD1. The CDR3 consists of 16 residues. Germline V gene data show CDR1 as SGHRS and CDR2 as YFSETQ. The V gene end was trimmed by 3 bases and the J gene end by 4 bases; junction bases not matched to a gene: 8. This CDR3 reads CASSSLGTGKGNTIYF. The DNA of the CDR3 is TGCGCCAGCAGCTCGTTGGGGACAGGGAAAGGAAACACCATATATTTT.

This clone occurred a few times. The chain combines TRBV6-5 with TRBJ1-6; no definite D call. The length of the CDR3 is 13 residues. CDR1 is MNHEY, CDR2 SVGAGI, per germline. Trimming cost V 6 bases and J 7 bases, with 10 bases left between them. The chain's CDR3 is CASSYQANSPLHF. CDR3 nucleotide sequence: TGTGCCAGCAGCTATCAGGCAAATTCACCCCTCCACTTT.

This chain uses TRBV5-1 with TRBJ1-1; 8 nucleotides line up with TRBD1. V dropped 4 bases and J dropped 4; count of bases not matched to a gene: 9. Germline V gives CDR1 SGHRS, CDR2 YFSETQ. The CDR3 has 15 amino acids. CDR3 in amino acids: CASSKNTGGGTEAFF. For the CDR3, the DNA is TGCGCCAGCAGCAAAAATACAGGGGGAGGCACTGAAGCTTTCTTT.

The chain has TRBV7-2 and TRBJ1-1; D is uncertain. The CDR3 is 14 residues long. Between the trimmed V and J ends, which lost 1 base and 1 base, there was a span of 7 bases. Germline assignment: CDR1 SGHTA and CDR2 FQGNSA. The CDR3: CASSLDLRNTEAFF. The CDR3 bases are TGTGCCAGCAGCTTAGACCTGCGGAACACTGAAGCTTTCTTT.

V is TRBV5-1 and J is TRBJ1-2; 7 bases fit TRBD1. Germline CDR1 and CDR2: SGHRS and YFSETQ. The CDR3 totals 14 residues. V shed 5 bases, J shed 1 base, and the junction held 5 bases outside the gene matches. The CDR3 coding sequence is TGCGCCAGCAGAGAGGGACAGCTTAACTATGGCTACACCTTC. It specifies CASREGQLNYGYTF.

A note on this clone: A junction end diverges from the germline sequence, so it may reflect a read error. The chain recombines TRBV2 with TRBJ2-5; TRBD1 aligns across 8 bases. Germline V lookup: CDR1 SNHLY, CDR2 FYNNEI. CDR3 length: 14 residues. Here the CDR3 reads CASGEGQAGETQYF. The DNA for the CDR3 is TGTGCCAGCGGTGAGGGACAGGCAGGAGAGACCCAGTACTTC.

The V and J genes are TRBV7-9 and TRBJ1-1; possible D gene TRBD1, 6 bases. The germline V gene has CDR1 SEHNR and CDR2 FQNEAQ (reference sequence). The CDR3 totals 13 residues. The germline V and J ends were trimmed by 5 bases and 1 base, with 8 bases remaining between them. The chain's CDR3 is CASSRTANTEAFF. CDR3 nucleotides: TGTGCCAGCAGCCGGACAGCGAACACTGAAGCTTTCTTT. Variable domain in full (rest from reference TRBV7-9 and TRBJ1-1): DTGVSQNPRHKITKRGQNVTFRCDPISEHNRLYWYRQTLGQGPEFLTYFQNEAQLEKSRLLSDRFSAERPKGSFSTLEIQRTEQGDSAMYLCASSRTANTEAFFGQGTRLTVV.

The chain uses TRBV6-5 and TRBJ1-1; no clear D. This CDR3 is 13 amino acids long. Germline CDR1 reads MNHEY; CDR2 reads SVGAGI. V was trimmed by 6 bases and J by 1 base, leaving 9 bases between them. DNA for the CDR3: TGTGCCAGCAGCACCGGGAGGAACACTGAAGCTTTCTTT. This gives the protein CASSTGRNTEAFF.

The CDR3 reads CATSDADSLGYTF. CDR3 nucleotide sequence: TGTGCCACCAGTGATGCGGACTCCTTGGGCTACACCTTC. The rearrangement uses TRBV24-1 and TRBJ1-2; D is uncertain. CDR3 size: 13 residues. Per germline, CDR1 KGHDR and CDR2 SFDVKD. The ends were cut back, 3 bases at V and 8 bases at J, with 12 bases in the middle.

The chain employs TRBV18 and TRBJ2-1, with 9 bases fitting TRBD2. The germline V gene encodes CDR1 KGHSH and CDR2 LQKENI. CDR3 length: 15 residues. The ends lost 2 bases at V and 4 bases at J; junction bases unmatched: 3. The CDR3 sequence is CASSPRLAGYNEQFF. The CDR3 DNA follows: TGTGCCAGCTCACCAAGGCTAGCGGGGTACAATGAGCAGTTCTTC.

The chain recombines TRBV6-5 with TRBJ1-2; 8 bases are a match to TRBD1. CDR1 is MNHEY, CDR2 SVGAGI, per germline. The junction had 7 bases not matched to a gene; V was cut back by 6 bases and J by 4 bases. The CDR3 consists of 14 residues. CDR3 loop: CASSDTGGSYGYTF. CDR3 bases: TGTGCCAGCAGCGATACAGGGGGGAGCTATGGCTACACCTTC.

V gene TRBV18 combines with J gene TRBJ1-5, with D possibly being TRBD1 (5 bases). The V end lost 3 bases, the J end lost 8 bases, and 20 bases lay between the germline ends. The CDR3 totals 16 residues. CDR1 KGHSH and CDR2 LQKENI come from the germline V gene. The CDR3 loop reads CASSPVLAGLGEPQHF. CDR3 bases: TGTGCCAGCTCACCGGTTTTGGCAGGGCTTGGGGAGCCCCAGCATTTT.

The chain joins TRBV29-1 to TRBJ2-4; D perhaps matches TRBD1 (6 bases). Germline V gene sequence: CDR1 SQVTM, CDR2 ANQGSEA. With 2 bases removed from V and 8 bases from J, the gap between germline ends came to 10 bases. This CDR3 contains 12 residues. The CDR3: CSVETGRDIQYF. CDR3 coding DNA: TGCAGCGTTGAAACAGGGAGAGACATTCAGTACTTC.

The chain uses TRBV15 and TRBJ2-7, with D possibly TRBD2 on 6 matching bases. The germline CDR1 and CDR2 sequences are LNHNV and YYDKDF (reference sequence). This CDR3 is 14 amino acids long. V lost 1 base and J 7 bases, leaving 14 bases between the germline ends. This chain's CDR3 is CATSRGGAGNEQYF. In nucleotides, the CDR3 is TGTGCCACCAGCAGAGGTGGTGCGGGGAATGAGCAGTACTTC.

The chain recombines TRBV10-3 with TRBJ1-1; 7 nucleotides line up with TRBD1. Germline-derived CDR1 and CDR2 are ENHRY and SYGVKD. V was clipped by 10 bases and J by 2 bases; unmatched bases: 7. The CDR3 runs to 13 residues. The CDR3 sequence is CATRPGGNTEAFF. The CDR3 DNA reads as TGTGCCACCAGGCCAGGGGGTAACACTGAAGCTTTCTTT.

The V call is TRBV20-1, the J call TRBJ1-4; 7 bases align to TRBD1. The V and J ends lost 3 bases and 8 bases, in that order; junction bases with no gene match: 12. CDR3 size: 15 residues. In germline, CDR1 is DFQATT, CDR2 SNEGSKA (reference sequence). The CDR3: CSASNPRQGKEKLFF. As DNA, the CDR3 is TGCAGTGCTAGTAATCCCCGACAGGGAAAGGAAAAACTGTTTTTT.

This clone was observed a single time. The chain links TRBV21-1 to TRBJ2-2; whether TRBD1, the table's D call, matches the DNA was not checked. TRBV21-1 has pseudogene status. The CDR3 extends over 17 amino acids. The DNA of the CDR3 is TGTGCCAGCAGCAAAGAGTCGGCAGGGGCGGACACCGGGGAGCTGTTTTTT. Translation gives CASSKESAGADTGELFF.

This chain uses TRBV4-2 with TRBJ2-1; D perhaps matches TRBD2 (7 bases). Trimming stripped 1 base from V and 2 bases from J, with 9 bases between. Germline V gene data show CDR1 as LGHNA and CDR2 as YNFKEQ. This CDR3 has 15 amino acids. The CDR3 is CASSQGGGAYNEQFF. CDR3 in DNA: TGTGCCAGCAGCCAAGGGGGGGGCGCCTACAATGAGCAGTTCTTC.

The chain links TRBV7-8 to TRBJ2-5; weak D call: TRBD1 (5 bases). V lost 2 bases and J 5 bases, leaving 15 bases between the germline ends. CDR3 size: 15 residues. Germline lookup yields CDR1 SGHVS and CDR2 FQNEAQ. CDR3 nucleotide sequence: TGTGCCAGCAGCTTATTCCCCAGGGCGTTGGAGACCCAGTACTTC. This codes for CASSLFPRALETQYF. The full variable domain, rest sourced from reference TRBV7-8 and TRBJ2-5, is GAGVSQSPRYKVAKRGQDVALRCDPISGHVSLFWYQQALGQGPEFLTYFQNEAQLDKSGLPSDRFFAERPEGSVSTLKIQRTQQEDSAVYLCASSLFPRALETQYFGPGTRLLVL.

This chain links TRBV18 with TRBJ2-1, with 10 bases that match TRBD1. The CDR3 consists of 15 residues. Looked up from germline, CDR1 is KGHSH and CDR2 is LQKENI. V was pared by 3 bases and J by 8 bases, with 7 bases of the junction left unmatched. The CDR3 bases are TGTGCCAGCTCACCCCCGGGACAGGGGCTCTATGAGCAGTTCTTC. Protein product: CASSPPGQGLYEQFF.

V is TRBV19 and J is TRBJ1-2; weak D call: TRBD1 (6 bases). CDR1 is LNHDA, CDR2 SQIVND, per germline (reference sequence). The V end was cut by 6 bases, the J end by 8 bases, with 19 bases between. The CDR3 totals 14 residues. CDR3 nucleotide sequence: TGTGCCAGTAGCACAAGGGGGACAACTGAAGGCTACACCTTC. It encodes CASSTRGTTEGYTF.